Each of the 13 T cell receptor beta chains below was sequenced from the same sample in a study of blood T cell repertoires in COVID-19 (TCRdb year 2020). Libraries came from the immunoSEQ multiplex PCR assay. TCRdb holds this immuneACCESS table with in-frame rearrangements only. Some clones are missing; in checked studies, unresolved V genes explain under half, and the rest has no known cause. The sample table contains 15,000 to 20,000 clones; only one count was recorded for around 79% of them. The top ten hold about 27% of the sample. Sequencing was performed on peripheral blood. These receptors were collected from a woman aged 65 to 85 with active COVID-19.

This rearrangement joins TRBV6-4 to TRBJ1-2; no reliable D call. V gave up 8 bases and J gave up 4 bases, with 11 bases separating them. This CDR3 has 12 residues. CDR1 and CDR2 (germline): MRHNA, SNTAGT. CDR3 amino acids: CASYDTSYGYTF. The CDR3 DNA is TGTGCCAGCTACGACACTTCCTATGGCTACACCTTC.

This chain links TRBV6-1 with TRBJ1-3; D is possibly TRBD1 (6 bases). Germline V gene lookup returns CDR1 MNHNS and CDR2 SASEGT. Trimming cost V 4 bases and J 0 bases, with 16 bases left between them. This CDR3 spans 17 amino acids. DNA of the CDR3: TGTGCCAGCAGTGGAGGACAGAATAGACCCTCTGGAAACACCATATATTTT. Encoded protein: CASSGGQNRPSGNTIYF.

CDR3 nucleotide sequence: TGTGCCAGTACCCCCAGGGTTTTTGGGGCCAACGTCCTGACTTTC. This codes for CASTPRVFGANVLTF. This rearrangement joins TRBV19 to TRBJ2-6, with a weak D call TRBD1 (5 bases). The germline V and J ends were trimmed by 7 bases and 3 bases, with 13 bases remaining between them. The CDR3 covers 15 residues. Germline CDR1 reads LNHDA; CDR2 reads SQIVND (reference sequence).

The genes are TRBV7-9 and TRBJ1-3; 12 positions match TRBD1. Per the germline V gene, CDR1 is SEHNR and CDR2 is FQNEAQ (reference sequence). The CDR3 is 16 amino acids. The V gene end was trimmed by 2 bases and the J gene end by 5 bases; junction bases not matched to a gene: 4. This CDR3 is CASSLRGQGARNTIYF. The CDR3 DNA reads as TGTGCCAGCAGCTTAAGGGGACAGGGGGCGAGAAACACCATATATTTT.

This clone was detected only a few times. This chain joins TRBV5-5 and TRBJ1-5; unclear D gene. The CDR3 is made up of 14 amino acids. V lost 0 bases to trimming and J lost 4 bases, with 8 bases between them. The germline V gene has CDR1 SGHKS and CDR2 YYEKEE (reference sequence). The CDR3 protein is CASSLVGGNQPQHF. CDR3 DNA sequence: TGTGCCAGCAGCTTGGTAGGCGGGAATCAGCCCCAGCATTTT.

This clone turned up a few times. The gene calls are TRBV5-4 and TRBJ1-2, with D hard to call. The germline V gene encodes CDR1 SGHNT and CDR2 YYREEE (reference sequence). V lost 4 bases to trimming and J lost 0 bases, with 13 bases between them. This CDR3 comprises 15 residues. The CDR3 sequence: CASSGTRHSNYGYTF. As DNA, the CDR3 is TGTGCCAGCAGCGGAACCCGACACTCTAACTATGGCTACACCTTC.

This clone was recorded once. The V call is TRBV5-1, the J call TRBJ2-3; D call uncertain. In germline, CDR1 is SGHRS, CDR2 YFSETQ. The CDR3 runs to 15 residues. V gave up 8 bases and J gave up 0 bases, with 16 bases separating them. The CDR3 nucleotides are TGCGCCAGTAAACCATCGGGTGCTAGCACAGATACGCAGTATTTT. Its translation is CASKPSGASTDTQYF.

This chain connects TRBV11-2 to TRBJ2-3, with 8 positions matching TRBD1. Trimming cost V 2 bases and J 0 bases; bases outside gene matches: 4. The length of the CDR3 is 16 residues. Germline CDR1 reads SGHAT; CDR2 reads FQNNGV. The CDR3 here is CASSLHGQGSTDTQYF. The CDR3 nucleotides are TGTGCCAGCAGCTTACACGGACAGGGAAGCACAGATACGCAGTATTTT.

The chain joins TRBV4-2 to TRBJ1-1; maybe TRBD1 (5 bases). The CDR3 loop spans 14 amino acids. Per the germline V gene, CDR1 is LGHNA and CDR2 is YNFKEQ. Deletions cut 1 base from V and 4 bases from J, with 10 bases between. The CDR3 sequence: CASSQVGEPTEAFF. DNA of the CDR3: TGTGCCAGCAGCCAAGTAGGGGAACCCACTGAAGCTTTCTTT.

The chain is built from TRBV6-5 and TRBJ1-4; 8 bases map to TRBD1. Germline V lookup: CDR1 MNHEY, CDR2 SVGAGI. The length of the CDR3 is 14 residues. V was clipped by 10 bases and J by 3 bases; unmatched bases: 7. The CDR3, as DNA: TGTGCCACCGGACAGGGCGGATCTAATGAAAAACTGTTTTTT. This translates into CATGQGGSNEKLFF.

This chain uses TRBV28 with TRBJ2-3; maybe TRBD1 (6 bases). V was pared by 8 bases and J by 6 bases, with 18 bases between. The CDR3 contains 14 residues. CDR1 and CDR2 from the germline V gene are MDHEN and SYDVKM. The CDR3 DNA reads TGTGCCAGCTCCGGTCAGGGGCCGGGGGATACGCAGTATTTT. It is translated as CASSGQGPGDTQYF.

This clone was picked up a small number of times. The chain carries TRBV7-9 and TRBJ1-6; no clear D gene. The CDR3 is 17 amino acids. V lost 0 bases and J 6 bases, leaving 15 bases between the germline ends. CDR1 is SEHNR, CDR2 FQNEAQ, per germline (reference sequence). The CDR3 spells CASSLAYGEASNSPLHF. As DNA, the CDR3 is TGTGCCAGCAGCTTAGCTTACGGGGAGGCCTCTAATTCACCCCTCCACTTT.

This chain connects TRBV27 to TRBJ1-4, with a weak D call TRBD1 (5 bases). The CDR3 consists of 16 residues. Germline CDR1 reads MNHEY; CDR2 reads SMNVEV (reference sequence). V lost 4 bases, J lost 0 bases, and 12 bases lay in between. The CDR3 DNA sequence: TGTGCCAGCAGTTACCAGGGCCTGGCAACTAATGAAAAACTGTTTTTT. This codes for CASSYQGLATNEKLFF.